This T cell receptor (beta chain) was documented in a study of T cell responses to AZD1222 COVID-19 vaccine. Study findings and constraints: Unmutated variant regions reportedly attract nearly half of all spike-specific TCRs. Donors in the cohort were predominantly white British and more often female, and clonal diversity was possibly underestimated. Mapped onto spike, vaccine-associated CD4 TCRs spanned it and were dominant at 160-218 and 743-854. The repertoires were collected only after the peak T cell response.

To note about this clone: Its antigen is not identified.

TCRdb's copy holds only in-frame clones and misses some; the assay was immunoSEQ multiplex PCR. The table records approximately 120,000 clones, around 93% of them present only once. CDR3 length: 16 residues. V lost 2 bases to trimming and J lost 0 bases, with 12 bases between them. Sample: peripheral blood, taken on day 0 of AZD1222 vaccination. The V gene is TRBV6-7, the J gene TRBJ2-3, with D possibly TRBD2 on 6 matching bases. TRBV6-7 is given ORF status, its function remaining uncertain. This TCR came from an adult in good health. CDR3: CASSYRDCPSTDTQYF. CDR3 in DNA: TGTGCCAGCAGTTACAGGGACTGCCCTAGCACAGATACGCAGTATTTT.